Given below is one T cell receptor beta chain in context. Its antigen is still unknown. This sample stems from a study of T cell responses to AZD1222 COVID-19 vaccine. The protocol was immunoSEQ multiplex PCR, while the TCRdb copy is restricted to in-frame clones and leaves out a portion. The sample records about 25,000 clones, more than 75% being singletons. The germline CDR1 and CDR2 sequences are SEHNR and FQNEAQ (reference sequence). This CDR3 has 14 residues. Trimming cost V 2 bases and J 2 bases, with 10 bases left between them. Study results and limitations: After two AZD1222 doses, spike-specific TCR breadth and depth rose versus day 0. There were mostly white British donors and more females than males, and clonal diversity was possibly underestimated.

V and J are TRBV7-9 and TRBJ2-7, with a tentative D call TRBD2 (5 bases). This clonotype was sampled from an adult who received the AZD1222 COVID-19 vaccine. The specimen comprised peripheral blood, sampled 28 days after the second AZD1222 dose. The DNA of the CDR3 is TGTGCCAGCAGCTTAAGCCTAGCTGCCTACGAGCAGTACTTC. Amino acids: CASSLSLAAYEQYF.